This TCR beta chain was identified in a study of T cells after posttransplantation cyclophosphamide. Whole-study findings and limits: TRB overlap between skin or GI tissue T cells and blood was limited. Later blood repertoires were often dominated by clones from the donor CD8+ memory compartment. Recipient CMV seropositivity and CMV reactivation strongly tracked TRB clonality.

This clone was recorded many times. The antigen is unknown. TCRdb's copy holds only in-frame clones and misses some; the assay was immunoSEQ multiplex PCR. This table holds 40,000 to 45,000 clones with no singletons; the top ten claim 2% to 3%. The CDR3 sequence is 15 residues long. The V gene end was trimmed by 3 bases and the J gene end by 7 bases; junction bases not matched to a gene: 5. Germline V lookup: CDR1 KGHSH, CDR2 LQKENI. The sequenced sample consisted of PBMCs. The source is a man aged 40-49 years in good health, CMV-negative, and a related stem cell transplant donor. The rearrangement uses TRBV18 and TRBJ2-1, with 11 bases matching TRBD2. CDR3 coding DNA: TGTGCCAGCTCACCTCGGACTAGCGGGCCTAATGAGCAGTTCTTC. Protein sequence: CASSPRTSGPNEQFF. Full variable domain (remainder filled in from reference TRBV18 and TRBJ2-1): NAGVMQNPRHLVRRRGQEARLRCSPMKGHSHVYWYRQLPEEGLKFMVYLQKENIIDESGMPKERFSAEFPKEGPSILRIQQVVRGDSAAYFCASSPRTSGPNEQFFGPGTRLTVL.